These 21 T cell receptor beta chains came from one sample sequenced in a study of shared clonotypes between healthy human individuals (TCRdb year 2020). Libraries were prepared through the immunoSEQ multiplex PCR assay. TCRdb retrieved this table from immuneACCESS and kept in-frame rearrangements only. Not all clones are present; in checked studies, unresolved V genes account for under half, and no reason is known for the remainder. The sample yields under 2,500,000 clones; approximately 94% were counted once. Of the sample, roughly 0.13% is held by the ten largest clones. Sequenced input: naive CD4+ T cells sorted from blood. This sample's cell subset or site label indicates: CD45RA+ positively selected. Receptor source: a man aged 18 to 30 in good health.

The chain is built from TRBV7-2 and TRBJ2-1; 14 bases agree with TRBD2. J gave up 8 bases and V 6 bases, and 3 bases lay outside the gene matches. Germline CDR1 SGHTA, CDR2 FQGNSA. CDR3 length equals 14 residues. CDR3 sequence reads: CASSRLAGGYEQFF. CDR3 in DNA: TGTGCCAGCAGTCGACTAGCGGGAGGGTATGAGCAGTTCTTC. The full variable domain, its missing parts supplied by reference TRBV7-2 and TRBJ2-1, is GAGVSQSPSNKVTEKGKDVELRCDPISGHTALYWYRQSLGQGLEFLIYFQGNSAPDKSGLPSDRFSAERTGGSVSTLTIQRTQQEDSAVYLCASSRLAGGYEQFFGPGTRLTVL.

The chain uses TRBV28 and TRBJ2-7, with a possible D match to TRBD2 (6 bases). Germline CDR1 and CDR2: MDHEN and SYDVKM. Trimming stripped 5 bases from V and 1 base from J, with 15 bases between. The CDR3 totals 15 residues. CDR3 in amino acids: CASSPLGGKSYEQYF. For the CDR3, the DNA is TGTGCCAGCAGTCCCCTTGGAGGGAAATCCTACGAGCAGTACTTC.

This sequence joins TRBV5-1 and TRBJ2-1; TRBD2 is a possible D gene (5 bases). The CDR3 runs 15 residues. Germline lookup yields CDR1 SGHRS and CDR2 YFSETQ. The V end was cut by 4 bases, the J end by 0 bases, with 11 bases between. The CDR3 protein is CASSVLVSSYNEQFF. CDR3 in DNA: TGCGCCAGCAGCGTACTAGTGAGCTCCTACAATGAGCAGTTCTTC.

The V gene is TRBV28, the J gene TRBJ2-7; 7 nucleotides align to TRBD1. This CDR3 contains 15 residues. Germline CDR1 reads MDHEN; CDR2 reads SYDVKM. The ends lost 2 bases at V and 5 bases at J; junction bases unmatched: 9. CDR3 amino acids: CASSLEGARNHEQYF. The DNA of the CDR3 is TGTGCCAGCAGTTTAGAGGGGGCTAGGAACCACGAGCAGTACTTC.

The chain couples TRBV6-1 to TRBJ1-6; no firm D call. In germline, CDR1 is MNHNS, CDR2 SASEGT. V shed 2 bases and J shed 7 bases, with 9 bases lying between them. This CDR3 has 14 amino acids. DNA of the CDR3: TGTGCCAGCAGTGAACCGGTCTGGAATTCACCCCTCCACTTT. Translating it yields CASSEPVWNSPLHF.

The genes are TRBV6-1 and TRBJ1-4; perhaps TRBD1 as D (5 bases). V lost 2 bases, J lost 7 bases, and 20 bases lay in between. This CDR3 has 17 amino acids. Germline values: CDR1 MNHNS, CDR2 SASEGT. The CDR3 DNA sequence: TGTGCCAGCAGTGAAAAATGGGGCGGGCCAGGCGGTGAAAAACTGTTTTTT. Protein: CASSEKWGGPGGEKLFF.

Comments on this clone: This CDR3 is also generated by other DNA sequences in the sample. The chain carries TRBV30 and TRBJ2-7; D is perhaps TRBD1 (6 bases). Trimming removed 2 bases from V and 3 bases from J, with 8 bases in between. The CDR3 extends over 12 amino acids. From germline, CDR1 is GTSNPN and CDR2 SVGIG (reference sequence). The CDR3 loop is CAWSPTGYEQYF. In nucleotides, the CDR3 is TGTGCCTGGAGTCCGACAGGCTACGAGCAGTACTTC.

The chain has TRBV18 and TRBJ1-5; 7 bases align to TRBD1. From germline, CDR1 is KGHSH and CDR2 LQKENI. V shed 3 bases and J 4 bases; nucleotides not matched to a gene: 6. This CDR3 region has 15 residues. The CDR3 spells CASSPKPGGNQPQHF. CDR3 sequence (DNA): TGTGCCAGCTCACCCAAGCCAGGGGGAAATCAGCCCCAGCATTTT.

The chain couples TRBV6-1 to TRBJ2-7; D may correspond to TRBD1 or TRBD2 (6 bases each). V was trimmed by 7 bases and J by 5 bases, leaving 15 bases between them. Germline V gene sequence: CDR1 MNHNS, CDR2 SASEGT. The CDR3 length is 13 residues. CDR3 DNA sequence: TGTGCCAGCACCCGGGGGCCAAGGGACGAGCAGTACTTC. Translation: CASTRGPRDEQYF.

This clone is a singleton in its sample. V gene TRBV7-2 combines with J gene TRBJ1-6; TRBD1 aligns across 7 bases. The CDR3 runs to 17 residues. Trimming took 5 bases from V and 0 from J; bases not matched to a gene: 7. Germline loops: CDR1 SGHTA, CDR2 FQGNSA. The CDR3 sequence is CASSRVTGDSYNSPLHF. DNA for the CDR3: TGTGCCAGCAGCCGAGTCACAGGGGACTCCTATAATTCACCCCTCCACTTT. Together with reference TRBV7-2 and TRBJ1-6, the CDR3 gives the full variable domain: GAGVSQSPSNKVTEKGKDVELRCDPISGHTALYWYRQSLGQGLEFLIYFQGNSAPDKSGLPSDRFSAERTGGSVSTLTIQRTQQEDSAVYLCASSRVTGDSYNSPLHFGNGTRLTVT.

The V gene is TRBV6-1, the J gene TRBJ1-1; no reliable D call. The ends were cut back, 6 bases at V and 4 bases at J, with 12 bases in the middle. There are 13 residues in the CDR3. CDR1 is MNHNS and CDR2 is SASEGT in the germline V gene. The chain's CDR3 is CASSVRVATEAFF. The CDR3 nucleotides are TGTGCCAGCAGCGTCCGGGTCGCCACTGAAGCTTTCTTT.

The rearrangement links TRBV27 to TRBJ1-2; D call uncertain. CDR1 MNHEY and CDR2 SMNVEV come from the germline V gene (reference sequence). V gave up 4 bases and J gave up 5 bases, with 8 bases separating them. CDR3 length: 12 amino acids. The CDR3 here is CASSYAVYGYTF. For the CDR3, the DNA is TGTGCCAGCAGTTACGCGGTGTATGGCTACACCTTC.

The chain couples TRBV30 to TRBJ1-4, with 9 bases fitting TRBD1. This CDR3 region has 16 residues. Losses at the gene ends were 2 bases for V and 0 bases for J; bases not matched to a gene: 4. Germline-derived CDR1 and CDR2 are GTSNPN and SVGIG (reference sequence). Written as DNA, the CDR3 is TGTGCCTGGAGTAAAGACAGGGGGGCAACTAATGAAAAACTGTTTTTT. It codes for CAWSKDRGATNEKLFF.

The chain is built from TRBV6-1 and TRBJ2-7; 8 nucleotides agree with TRBD1. The CDR3 is 15 residues long. Germline assignment: CDR1 MNHNS and CDR2 SASEGT. Unmatched junction bases numbered 15, after V lost 7 bases and J lost 7 bases. The CDR3 coding sequence is TGTGCCAGCACCTTTTCCGGGACAGGATTTAGGGAGCAGTACTTC. It specifies CASTFSGTGFREQYF.

The chain employs TRBV6-1 and TRBJ1-4, with 7 bases identical to TRBD1. The germline V gene has CDR1 MNHNS and CDR2 SASEGT. This CDR3 is 13 amino acids long. V lost 4 bases, J lost 7 bases, and 3 bases stayed unmatched. CDR3 region: CASSGQGTEKLFF. CDR3 coding DNA: TGTGCCAGCAGTGGACAGGGTACTGAAAAACTGTTTTTT.

J is TRBJ1-2 and V is TRBV2; D possibly corresponds to TRBD1 (5 bases). Trimming removed 3 bases from V and 12 bases from J, with 8 bases in between. The length of the CDR3 is 10 residues. Per the germline V gene, CDR1 is SNHLY and CDR2 is FYNNEI. CDR3 bases: TGTGCCAGCAGTGACAGGGTCCACACCTTC. Its translation is CASSDRVHTF.

In nucleotides, the CDR3 is TGTGCCAGCAGGAGGACTGAGAACGAGCAGTACTTC. Amino acids: CASRRTENEQYF. This chain links TRBV2 with TRBJ2-7; perhaps TRBD2 as D (5 bases). This CDR3 spans 12 amino acids. V gave up 6 bases and J gave up 5 bases, with 11 bases separating them. Per germline, CDR1 SNHLY and CDR2 FYNNEI. Full variable domain (missing parts from reference TRBV2 and TRBJ2-7): EPEVTQTPSHQVTQMGQEVILRCVPISNHLYFYWYRQILGQKVEFLVSFYNNEISEKSEIFDDQFSVERPDGSNFTLKIRSTKLEDSAMYFCASRRTENEQYFGPGTRLTVT.

The V gene is TRBV27, the J gene TRBJ2-5; a possible D gene is TRBD1 (5 bases). This CDR3 comprises 13 residues. Trimming removed 3 bases from V and 3 bases from J, with 8 bases in between. CDR1 MNHEY and CDR2 SMNVEV come from the germline V gene (reference sequence). The CDR3 reads CASSLRQKETQYF. The CDR3, as DNA: TGTGCCAGCAGTTTGCGACAGAAAGAGACCCAGTACTTC.

The V and J genes are TRBV6-1 and TRBJ1-2; D uncertain. There are 10 residues in the CDR3. Trimming shortened V by 5 bases and J by 7 bases, and 5 bases separated the two germline ends. The germline V gene has CDR1 MNHNS and CDR2 SASEGT. This CDR3 is CASSLGGYTF. DNA of the CDR3: TGTGCCAGCAGTTTAGGTGGCTACACCTTC.

The chain carries TRBV18 and TRBJ2-2; no clear D gene. The V gene's germline CDR1 is KGHSH and CDR2 LQKENI. V shed 4 bases and J shed 0 bases, with 9 bases lying between them. This CDR3 is 15 amino acids long. This chain's CDR3 is CASSRNNANTGELFF. Written as DNA, the CDR3 is TGTGCCAGCTCACGCAATAACGCGAACACCGGGGAGCTGTTTTTT. Looking up the rest from reference TRBV18 and TRBJ2-2 gives the full variable domain: NAGVMQNPRHLVRRRGQEARLRCSPMKGHSHVYWYRQLPEEGLKFMVYLQKENIIDESGMPKERFSAEFPKEGPSILRIQQVVRGDSAAYFCASSRNNANTGELFFGEGSRLTVL.

The CDR3 DNA reads TGCGCCAGCGGGGGACAGGGGTCCTCGTACAATGAGCAGTTCTTC. As protein: CASGGQGSSYNEQFF. The chain uses TRBV5-1 and TRBJ2-1, with TRBD1 matching 10 bases. Germline CDR1 reads SGHRS; CDR2 reads YFSETQ. The CDR3 contains 15 residues. After removal of 7 bases from V and 4 bases from J, the junction contained 8 bases not matched to a gene.